This T cell receptor beta chain was sequenced in a study of brain metastases from non-small cell lung cancer. Germline V gene data show CDR1 as SNHLY and CDR2 as FYNNEI. The CDR3 has 13 residues. The V gene lost 6 bases and the J gene lost 11 bases, with 17 bases spanning the gap. TCRdb's table, derived via immunoSEQ multiplex PCR, lists solely in-frame clones and lacks some. This sample carries approximately 5,600 clones, 82% of them seen once, and the ten largest clones take 7.4%. Study-wide results and limits: Compared with their matched primary tumors, roughly two thirds of brain metastases showed expanded T-cell clones. Paired brain metastases and primary tumors largely shared TCR repertoires. T-cell infiltration was lower in brain metastases than primaries (P < 0.001).

A word on this clone: Its antigen remains unidentified.

Sequencing was performed on primary lung tumor tissue. The J gene is TRBJ2-1, the V gene TRBV2; D is uncertain. The clonotype comes from a donor aged 40 or older with non-small cell lung cancer. In nucleotides, the CDR3 is TGTGCCAGCAGACGGGTCCCCACGGGTAAGCAGTTCTTC. Translating gives CASRRVPTGKQFF.